These 2 T cell receptor beta chains share one sample of origin, sequenced in a study of T cell responses to AZD1222 COVID-19 vaccine. Some clones are missing from TCRdb's copy, which holds only in-frame ones; the method was immunoSEQ multiplex PCR. The sample yields about 100,000 clones, approximately 86% seen once. Source: peripheral blood, taken on day 0 of AZD1222 vaccination. The origin of the receptors is an adult in good health.

This clone was seen once. The chain couples TRBV19 to TRBJ2-7; D is possibly TRBD1 or TRBD2 (6 bases each). The CDR3 spans 15 residues. Germline V gene lookup returns CDR1 LNHDA and CDR2 SQIVND (reference sequence). Deletions cut 7 bases from V and 1 base from J, with 17 bases between. The DNA of the CDR3 is TGTGCCAGTACTCCCTCCACAGGGAGGTCCTACGAGCAGTACTTC. Its translation: CASTPSTGRSYEQYF.

The genes are TRBV7-3 and TRBJ2-3; D gene ambiguous. Deletions cut 5 bases from V and 4 bases from J, with 16 bases between. The CDR3 has 15 amino acids. Germline CDR1 reads SGHTA; CDR2 reads FQGTGA. The CDR3 nucleotides are TGTGCCAGCAGCCCTGATGCTAGTTTGGCAGATACGCAGTATTTT. Protein sequence: CASSPDASLADTQYF.